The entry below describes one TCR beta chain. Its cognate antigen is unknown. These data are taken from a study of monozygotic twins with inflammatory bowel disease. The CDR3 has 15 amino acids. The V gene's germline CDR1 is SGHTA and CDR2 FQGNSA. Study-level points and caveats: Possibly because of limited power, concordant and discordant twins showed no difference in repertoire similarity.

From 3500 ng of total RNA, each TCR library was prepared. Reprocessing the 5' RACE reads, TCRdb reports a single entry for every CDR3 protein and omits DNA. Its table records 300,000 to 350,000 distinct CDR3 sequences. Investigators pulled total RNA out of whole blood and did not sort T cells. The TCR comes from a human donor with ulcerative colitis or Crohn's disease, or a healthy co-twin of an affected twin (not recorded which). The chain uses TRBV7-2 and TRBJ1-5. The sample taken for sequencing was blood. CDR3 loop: CASSLDPLNNQPQHF.